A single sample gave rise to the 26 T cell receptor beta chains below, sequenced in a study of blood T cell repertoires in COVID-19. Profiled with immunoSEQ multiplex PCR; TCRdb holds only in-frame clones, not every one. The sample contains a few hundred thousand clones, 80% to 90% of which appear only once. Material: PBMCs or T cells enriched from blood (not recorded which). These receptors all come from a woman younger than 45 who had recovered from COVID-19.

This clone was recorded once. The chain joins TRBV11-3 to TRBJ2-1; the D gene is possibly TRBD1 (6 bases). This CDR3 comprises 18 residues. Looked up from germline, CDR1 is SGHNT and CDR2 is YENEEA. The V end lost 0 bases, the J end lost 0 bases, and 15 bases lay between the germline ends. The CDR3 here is CASSLDEVGTNSYNEQFF. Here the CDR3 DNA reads TGTGCCAGCAGCTTAGATGAGGTAGGGACAAACTCCTACAATGAGCAGTTCTTC.

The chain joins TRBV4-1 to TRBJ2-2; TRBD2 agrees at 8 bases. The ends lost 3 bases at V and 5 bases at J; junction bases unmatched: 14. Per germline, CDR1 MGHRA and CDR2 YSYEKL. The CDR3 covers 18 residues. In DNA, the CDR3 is TGCGCCAGCAGCCAGGACCATTCCGGGACTAGTATGACCGGGGAGCTGTTTTTT. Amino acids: CASSQDHSGTSMTGELFF.

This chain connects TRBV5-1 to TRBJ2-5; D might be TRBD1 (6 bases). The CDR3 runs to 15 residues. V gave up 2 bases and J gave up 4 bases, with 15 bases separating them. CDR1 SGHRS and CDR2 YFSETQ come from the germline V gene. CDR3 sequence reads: CASSLEQGRGETQYF. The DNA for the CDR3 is TGCGCCAGCAGCTTAGAACAGGGTAGAGGAGAGACCCAGTACTTC.

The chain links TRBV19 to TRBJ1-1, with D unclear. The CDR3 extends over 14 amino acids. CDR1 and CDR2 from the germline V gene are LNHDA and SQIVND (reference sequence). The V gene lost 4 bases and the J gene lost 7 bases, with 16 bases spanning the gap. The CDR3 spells CASSTLQATNEAFF. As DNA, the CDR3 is TGTGCCAGTAGTACCCTACAAGCTACTAATGAAGCTTTCTTT.

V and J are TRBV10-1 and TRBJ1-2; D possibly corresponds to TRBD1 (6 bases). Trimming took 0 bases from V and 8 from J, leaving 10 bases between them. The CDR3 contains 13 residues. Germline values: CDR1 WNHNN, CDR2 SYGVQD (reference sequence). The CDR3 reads CASSESGGGGYTF. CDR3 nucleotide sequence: TGCGCCAGCAGTGAGTCGGGGGGGGGCGGCTACACCTTC.

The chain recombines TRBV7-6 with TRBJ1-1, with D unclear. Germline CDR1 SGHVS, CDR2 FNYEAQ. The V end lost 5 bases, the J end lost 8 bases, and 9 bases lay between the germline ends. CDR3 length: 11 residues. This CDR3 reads CASSPGIEAFF. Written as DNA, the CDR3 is TGTGCCAGCAGCCCAGGTATCGAAGCTTTCTTT.

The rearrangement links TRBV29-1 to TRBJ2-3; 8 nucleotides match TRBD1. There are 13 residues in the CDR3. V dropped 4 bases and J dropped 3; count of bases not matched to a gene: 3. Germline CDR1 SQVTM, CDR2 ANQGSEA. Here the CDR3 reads CSVGQGATDTQYF. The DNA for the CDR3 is TGCAGCGTTGGGCAGGGGGCGACAGATACGCAGTATTTT.

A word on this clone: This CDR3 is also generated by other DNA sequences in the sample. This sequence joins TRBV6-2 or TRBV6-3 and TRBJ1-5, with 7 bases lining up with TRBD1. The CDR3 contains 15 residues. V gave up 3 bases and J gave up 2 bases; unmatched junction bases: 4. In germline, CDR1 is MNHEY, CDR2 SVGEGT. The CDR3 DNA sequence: TGTGCCAGCAGTTATTCAGGGGGAGGCAATCAGCCCCAGCATTTT. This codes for CASSYSGGGNQPQHF.

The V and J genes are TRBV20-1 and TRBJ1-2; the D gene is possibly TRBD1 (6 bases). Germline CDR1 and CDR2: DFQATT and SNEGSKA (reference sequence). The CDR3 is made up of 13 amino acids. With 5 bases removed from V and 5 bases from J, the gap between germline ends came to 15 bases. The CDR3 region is CSAGGGLRYGYTF. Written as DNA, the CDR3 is TGCAGTGCTGGTGGGGGGCTTCGGTATGGCTACACCTTC.

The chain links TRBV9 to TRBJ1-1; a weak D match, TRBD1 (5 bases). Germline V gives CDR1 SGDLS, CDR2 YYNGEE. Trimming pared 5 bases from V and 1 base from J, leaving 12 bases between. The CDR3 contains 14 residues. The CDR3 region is CASSVQASNTEAFF. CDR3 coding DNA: TGTGCCAGCAGTGTACAGGCTTCGAACACTGAAGCTTTCTTT.

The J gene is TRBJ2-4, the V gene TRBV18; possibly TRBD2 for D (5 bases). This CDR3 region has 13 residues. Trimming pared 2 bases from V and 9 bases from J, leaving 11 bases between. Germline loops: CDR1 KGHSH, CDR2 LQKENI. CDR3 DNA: TGTGCCAGCTCACCAACTAGTTTAGGCATTCAGTACTTC. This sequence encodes CASSPTSLGIQYF.

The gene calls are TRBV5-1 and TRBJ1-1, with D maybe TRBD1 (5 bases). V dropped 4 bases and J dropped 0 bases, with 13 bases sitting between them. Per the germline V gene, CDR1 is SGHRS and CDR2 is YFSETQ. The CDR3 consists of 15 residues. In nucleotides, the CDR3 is TGCGCCAGCAGCCCTAGACAGATTCTGAACACTGAAGCTTTCTTT. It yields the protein CASSPRQILNTEAFF. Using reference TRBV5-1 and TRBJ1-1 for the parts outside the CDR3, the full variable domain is KAGVTQTPRYLIKTRGQQVTLSCSPISGHRSVSWYQQTPGQGLQFLFEYFSETQRNKGNFPGRFSGRQFSNSRSEMNVSTLELGDSALYLCASSPRQILNTEAFFGQGTRLTVV.

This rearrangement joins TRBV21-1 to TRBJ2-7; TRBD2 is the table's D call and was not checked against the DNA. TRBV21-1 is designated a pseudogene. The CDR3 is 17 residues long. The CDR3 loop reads CASSKALSRARRGEVYF. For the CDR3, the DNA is TGTGCCAGCAGCAAAGCGCTTTCGAGGGCGCGGCGGGGGGAGGTGTACTTC.

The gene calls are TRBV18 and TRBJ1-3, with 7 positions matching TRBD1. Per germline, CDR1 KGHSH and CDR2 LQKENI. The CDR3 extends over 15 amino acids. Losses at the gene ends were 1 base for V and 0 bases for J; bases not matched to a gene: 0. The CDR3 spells CASSPQGASGNTIYF. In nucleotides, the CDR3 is TGTGCCAGCTCACCACAGGGGGCCTCTGGAAACACCATATATTTT.

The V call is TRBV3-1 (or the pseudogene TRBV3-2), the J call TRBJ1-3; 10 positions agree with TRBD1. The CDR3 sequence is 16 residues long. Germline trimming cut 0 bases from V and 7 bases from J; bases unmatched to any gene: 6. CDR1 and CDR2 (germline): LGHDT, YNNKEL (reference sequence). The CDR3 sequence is CASSQETGGSANTIYF. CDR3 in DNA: TGTGCCAGCAGCCAAGAGACAGGGGGCTCTGCCAACACCATATATTTT.

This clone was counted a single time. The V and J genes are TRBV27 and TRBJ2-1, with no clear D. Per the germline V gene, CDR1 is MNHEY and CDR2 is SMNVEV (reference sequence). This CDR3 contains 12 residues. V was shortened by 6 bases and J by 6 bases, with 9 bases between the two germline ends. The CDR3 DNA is TGTGCCAGCAGACCCCCAGGCAATGAGCAGTTCTTC. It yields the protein CASRPPGNEQFF.

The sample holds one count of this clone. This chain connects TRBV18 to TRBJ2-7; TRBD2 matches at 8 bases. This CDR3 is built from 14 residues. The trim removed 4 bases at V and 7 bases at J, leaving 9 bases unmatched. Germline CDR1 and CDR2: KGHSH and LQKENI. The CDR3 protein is CASSQTSPGGEQYF. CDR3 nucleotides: TGTGCCAGCTCACAGACTAGCCCGGGGGGGGAGCAGTACTTC.

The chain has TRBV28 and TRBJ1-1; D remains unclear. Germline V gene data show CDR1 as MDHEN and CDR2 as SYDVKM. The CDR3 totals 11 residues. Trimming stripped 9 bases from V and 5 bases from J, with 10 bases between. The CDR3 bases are TGTGCCAGTCCCAGTAAAACTGAAGCTTTCTTT. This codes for CASPSKTEAFF.

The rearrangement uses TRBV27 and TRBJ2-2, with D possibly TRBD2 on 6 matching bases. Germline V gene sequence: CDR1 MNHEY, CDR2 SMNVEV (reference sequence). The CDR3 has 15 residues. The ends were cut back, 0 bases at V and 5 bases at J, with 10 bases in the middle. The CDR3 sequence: CASSLSGGRTGELFF. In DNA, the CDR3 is TGTGCCAGCAGTTTATCAGGAGGGAGAACCGGGGAGCTGTTTTTT.

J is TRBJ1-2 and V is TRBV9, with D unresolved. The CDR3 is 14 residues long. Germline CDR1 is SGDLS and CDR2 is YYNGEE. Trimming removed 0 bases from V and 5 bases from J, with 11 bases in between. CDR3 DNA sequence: TGTGCCAGCAGCGTAGTTGGAGGGTCATATGGCTACACCTTC. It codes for CASSVVGGSYGYTF.

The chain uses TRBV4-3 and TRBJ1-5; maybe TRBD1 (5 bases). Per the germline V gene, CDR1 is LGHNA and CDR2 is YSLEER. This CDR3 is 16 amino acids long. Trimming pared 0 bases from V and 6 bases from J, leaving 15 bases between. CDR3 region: CASSQDSRTGGQPQHF. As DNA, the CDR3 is TGCGCCAGCAGCCAAGATTCGCGGACGGGGGGTCAGCCCCAGCATTTT.

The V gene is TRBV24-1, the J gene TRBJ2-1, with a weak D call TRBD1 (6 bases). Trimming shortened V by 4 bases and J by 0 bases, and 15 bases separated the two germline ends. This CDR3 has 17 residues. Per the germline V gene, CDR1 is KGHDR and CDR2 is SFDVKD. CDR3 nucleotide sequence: TGTGCCACCAGTGAAGTTGGACAGATTAGCTCCTACAATGAGCAGTTCTTC. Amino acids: CATSEVGQISSYNEQFF.

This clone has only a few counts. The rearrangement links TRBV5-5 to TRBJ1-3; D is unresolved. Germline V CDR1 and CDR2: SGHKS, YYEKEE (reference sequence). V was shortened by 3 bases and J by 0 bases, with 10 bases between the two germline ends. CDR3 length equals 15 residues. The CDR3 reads CASSSGLTSGNTIYF. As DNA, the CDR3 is TGTGCCAGCAGCTCCGGACTGACCTCTGGAAACACCATATATTTT.

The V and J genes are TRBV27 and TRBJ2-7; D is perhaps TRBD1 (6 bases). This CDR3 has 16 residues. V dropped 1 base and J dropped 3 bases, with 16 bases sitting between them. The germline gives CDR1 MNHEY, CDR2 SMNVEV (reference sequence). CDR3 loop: CASSLYPLGQSYEQYF. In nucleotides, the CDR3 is TGTGCCAGCAGTTTATATCCCTTAGGACAGAGCTACGAGCAGTACTTC.

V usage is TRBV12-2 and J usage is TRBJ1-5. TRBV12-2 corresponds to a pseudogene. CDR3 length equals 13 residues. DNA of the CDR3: TGTGCAAGTCAATCCGGGCGGGGACGGCCCCAGCATTTT. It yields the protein CASQSGRGRPQHF.

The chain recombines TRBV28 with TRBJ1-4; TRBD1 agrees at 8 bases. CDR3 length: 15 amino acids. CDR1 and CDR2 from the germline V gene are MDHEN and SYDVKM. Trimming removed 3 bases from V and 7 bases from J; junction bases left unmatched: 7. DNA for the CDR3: TGTGCCAGCAGTTTGGCCGCAGGGGGCGGTGAAAAACTGTTTTTT. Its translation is CASSLAAGGGEKLFF.